The rows below give T cell receptor beta chains drawn from one sample of a study of regulatory T cells in long-lasting Graves disease. TCRdb re-derived calls from the multiplex PCR reads in MiXCR, one entry per CDR3 protein. The sample carries about 220,000 distinct CDR3 sequences, 15% to 20% recorded once. Sequencing was performed on peripheral blood mononuclear cells (PBMCs), taken at new diagnosis, from a patient treated with antithyroid drugs. All receptors come from a female donor with Graves disease. The CDR3 runs from the conserved cysteine through the conserved F or W.

CDR3aa,v_gene,j_gene
CASSPASRDNEQFF,TRBV7-8,TRBJ2-1
CATSPAGGSEAYNEQFF,TRBV15,TRBJ2-1
CAIRVTSGRANTGELFF,TRBV10-3,TRBJ2-2
CASSRSSRGNTIYF,TRBV3-1,TRBJ1-3
CASSSSPGGGGAWGETQYF,TRBV12-3/TRBV12-4,TRBJ2-5
CASSDTDRRTGELFF,TRBV12-3/TRBV12-4,TRBJ2-2
CASSYPRGGGGGGDTEAFF,TRBV6-5,TRBJ1-1
CASSQRGRTDTQYF,TRBV14,TRBJ2-3
CASSFHASGRLYEQYF,TRBV11-2,TRBJ2-7
CASRSLMGQETQYF,TRBV5-1,TRBJ2-5
CSASSPNTEAFF,TRBV20-1,TRBJ1-1
CASSYSVGQAYEQYF,TRBV6-2/TRBV6-3,TRBJ2-7
CASSGTGVGLSYEQYF,TRBV7-9,TRBJ2-7
CASSPPVTGNTGELFF,TRBV18,TRBJ2-2
CAISGRQGDGYTF,TRBV10-3,TRBJ1-2
CASSLGPGNVEQFF,TRBV7-3,TRBJ2-1
CASRPTGGSSYEQYF,TRBV4-1,TRBJ2-7
CASSYRDRDRGNEQFF,TRBV6-2/TRBV6-3,TRBJ2-1